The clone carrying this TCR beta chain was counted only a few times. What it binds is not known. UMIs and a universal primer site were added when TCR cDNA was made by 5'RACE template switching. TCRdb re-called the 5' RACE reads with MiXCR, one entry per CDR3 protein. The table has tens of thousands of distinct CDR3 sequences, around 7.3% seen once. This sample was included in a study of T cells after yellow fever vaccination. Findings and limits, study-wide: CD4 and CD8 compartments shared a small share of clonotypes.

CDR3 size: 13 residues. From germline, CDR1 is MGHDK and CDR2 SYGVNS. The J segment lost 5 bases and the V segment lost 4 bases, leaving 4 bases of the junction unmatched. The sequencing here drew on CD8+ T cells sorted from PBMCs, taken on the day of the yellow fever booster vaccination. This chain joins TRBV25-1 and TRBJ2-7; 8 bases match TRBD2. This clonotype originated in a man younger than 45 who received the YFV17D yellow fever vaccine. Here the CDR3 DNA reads TGTGCCAGCAGTGTTAGCGGGACTAACGAGCAGTACTTC. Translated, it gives CASSVSGTNEQYF.